One sample yielded the 17 T cell receptor beta chains listed below, sequenced in a study of blood T cells in healthy people across ages. The use of a sample-barcoded 5' primer and a J-beta primer mix characterized a second PCR of about 6 to 12 cycles. TCRdb processed the 5' RACE reads anew with MiXCR; each CDR3 protein has one entry. The repertoire holds about a million distinct CDR3 sequences, roughly half seen once, with about a fifth in the top ten. Sequencing was carried out using blood. These receptors originate from a woman in her fifties or sixties in good health.

The chain employs TRBV5-1 and TRBJ2-3; D not certain. V lost 2 bases, J lost 1 base, and 8 bases lay in between. This CDR3 region has 14 residues. In germline, CDR1 is SGHRS, CDR2 YFSETQ. CDR3 residues: CASSFNPRTDTQYF. The CDR3 DNA is TGCGCCAGCAGCTTCAACCCTCGCACAGATACGCAGTATTTT.

V usage is TRBV11-3 and J usage is TRBJ2-1; no reliable D call. Germline V gene lookup returns CDR1 SGHNT and CDR2 YENEEA. V lost 5 bases and J lost 8, with 16 bases in between. The CDR3 covers 14 residues. The CDR3 DNA follows: TGTGCCAGCAGCCGACGACTGGATTCGGATGAGCAGTTCTTC. This gives the protein CASSRRLDSDEQFF.

V usage is TRBV28 and J usage is TRBJ2-3; D remains ambiguous. Germline-derived CDR1 and CDR2 are MDHEN and SYDVKM. V lost 8 bases to trimming and J lost 4 bases, with 19 bases between them. The CDR3 length is 15 residues. In DNA, the CDR3 is TGTGCCAGCTCCCTGGCTAATTGGCAGGCAGATACGCAGTATTTT. Residues: CASSLANWQADTQYF.

The chain links TRBV7-2 to TRBJ2-7; no reliable D call. The germline gives CDR1 SGHTA, CDR2 FQGNSA. Between the trimmed V and J ends, which lost 5 bases and 0 bases, there was a span of 8 bases. CDR3 length: 13 amino acids. CDR3 bases: TGTGCCAGCAGCAGCCGGATCTCCTACGAGCAGTACTTC. Translating it yields CASSSRISYEQYF.

Only a few counts were recorded for this clonotype. The chain links TRBV28 to TRBJ2-6; 9 bases agree with TRBD1. The germline V gene has CDR1 MDHEN and CDR2 SYDVKM. V was pared by 6 bases and J by 4 bases, with 13 bases of the junction left unmatched. The CDR3 consists of 18 residues. The CDR3, as DNA: TGTGCCAGCAGCCCAACGGGACAGGGTGTGCTCGGGGCCAACGTCCTGACTTTC. Translation: CASSPTGQGVLGANVLTF.

The rearrangement links TRBV18 to TRBJ1-2; TRBD1 matches 10 bases. J lost 4 bases, V lost 6 bases, and 8 bases had no gene match. Germline V CDR1 and CDR2: KGHSH, LQKENI. The CDR3 runs to 15 residues. The CDR3 reads CASSRQGALGYGYTF. In nucleotides, the CDR3 is TGTGCCAGCTCGCGACAGGGGGCGCTTGGCTATGGCTACACCTTC.

This clonotype was found once. The chain links TRBV7-9 to TRBJ1-2; D possibly corresponds to TRBD1 (6 bases). CDR3 length: 14 residues. Germline-derived CDR1 and CDR2 are SEHNR and FQNEAQ (reference sequence). Trimming left V 5 bases short and J 0 bases short, with 10 bases between. The CDR3 DNA reads as TGTGCCAGCAGCCACAGGGCTTCTAACTATGGCTACACCTTC. This codes for CASSHRASNYGYTF.

This chain uses TRBV5-1 with TRBJ2-5; TRBD1 might be the D (5 bases). This CDR3 comprises 13 residues. Germline V gene sequence: CDR1 SGHRS, CDR2 YFSETQ. V shed 4 bases and J shed 5 bases, with 12 bases lying between them. This chain's CDR3 is CASSVVGAETQYF. Here the CDR3 DNA reads TGCGCCAGCAGCGTAGTAGGGGCGGAGACCCAGTACTTC.

The DNA of the CDR3 is TGTGCCAGCAGTAACCGCCAGGTGAAGAACACTGAAGCTTTCTTT. It is translated as CASSNRQVKNTEAFF. The chain combines TRBV12-3 or TRBV12-4 with TRBJ1-1; D remains ambiguous. The CDR3 length is 15 residues. V lost 5 bases and J 1 base, leaving 14 bases between the germline ends.

J is TRBJ2-3 and V is TRBV11-2; possible D gene TRBD2, 5 bases. CDR1 is SGHAT, CDR2 FQNNGV, per germline. This CDR3 region has 15 residues. The V end was cut by 3 bases, the J end by 0 bases, with 10 bases between. In nucleotides, the CDR3 is TGTGCCAGCAGCTTCTTCGGGGATAGCACAGATACGCAGTATTTT. It yields the protein CASSFFGDSTDTQYF.

The chain links TRBV30 to TRBJ2-7; 8 bases agree with TRBD2. The CDR3 has 13 residues. V lost 0 bases, J lost 7 bases, and 5 bases stayed unmatched. Germline lookup yields CDR1 GTSNPN and CDR2 SVGIG (reference sequence). CDR3 amino acids: CAWSVAGVGEQYF. CDR3 nucleotide sequence: TGTGCCTGGAGTGTAGCGGGAGTTGGGGAGCAGTACTTC.

The CDR3 nucleotides read TGCAGTGCTAGAGTAAGGCCCCCTGGGAACTACGAGCAGTACTTC. Encoded protein: CSARVRPPGNYEQYF. The gene calls are TRBV20-1 and TRBJ2-7, with D unresolved. Germline loops: CDR1 DFQATT, CDR2 SNEGSKA (reference sequence). The V gene lost 1 base and the J gene lost 3 bases, with 16 bases spanning the gap. This CDR3 is built from 15 residues.

V usage is TRBV6-5 and J usage is TRBJ1-1; D uncertain. Looked up from germline, CDR1 is MNHEY and CDR2 is SVGAGI. Trimming left V 7 bases short and J 0 bases short, with 9 bases between. The CDR3 contains 13 residues. The CDR3 region has the DNA TGTGCCAGCAACCAATTCTTGAACACTGAAGCTTTCTTT. This translates into CASNQFLNTEAFF.

This clonotype was counted between two and nine times. A much larger clonotype is one base distant, so this may be a read error. The chain recombines TRBV28 with TRBJ2-7; maybe TRBD2 (6 bases). The CDR3 has 17 amino acids. Germline-derived CDR1 and CDR2 are MDHEN and SYDVKM. The ends were cut back, 6 bases at V and 0 bases at J, with 21 bases in the middle. The CDR3 reads CASSPLKPRGGSYEQYF. The CDR3 DNA reads as TGTGCCAGCAGCCCATTGAAACCGCGGGGAGGCTCCTACGAGCAGTACTTC.

This clonotype was picked up a small number of times. The genes are TRBV28 and TRBJ2-7; D gene ambiguous. This CDR3 has 11 amino acids. The V and J ends lost 2 bases and 8 bases respectively, with 7 bases between them. Germline V lookup: CDR1 MDHEN, CDR2 SYDVKM. The CDR3 DNA follows: TGTGCCAGCAGTTTAGAAGAAAAGCAGTACTTC. Its translation: CASSLEEKQYF. The whole variable domain, remainder taken from reference TRBV28 and TRBJ2-7, is DVKVTQSSRYLVKRTGEKVFLECVQDMDHENMFWYRQDPGLGLRLIYFSYDVKMKEKGDIPEGYSVSREKKERFSLILESASTNQTSMYLCASSLEEKQYFGPGTRLTVT.

The V and J genes are TRBV6-2 or TRBV6-3 and TRBJ2-2; D gene uncertain. Germline V lookup: CDR1 MNHEY, CDR2 SVGEGT. V was pared by 2 bases and J by 5 bases, with 18 bases between. The CDR3 sequence is 17 residues long. For the CDR3, the DNA is TGTGCCAGCAGTTACCCCTCGACACAGCAGCCGACCGGGGAGCTGTTTTTT. This translates into CASSYPSTQQPTGELFF.

The CDR3 loop reads CASSQEGAAYGYTF. The CDR3 nucleotides read TGTGCCAGCAGCCAAGAGGGGGCGGCCTATGGCTACACCTTC. This chain joins TRBV4-2 and TRBJ1-2, with a possible D match to TRBD1 (6 bases). V lost 0 bases to trimming and J lost 4 bases, with 9 bases between them. This CDR3 region has 14 residues. Germline CDR1 is LGHNA and CDR2 is YNFKEQ.